The 22 T cell receptor beta chains listed next were all sequenced from one sample in a study of blood T cell repertoires in COVID-19. Using immunoSEQ multiplex PCR, the repertoire was profiled, and TCRdb retains in-frame clones only, with some absent. There are some 220,000 clones in the sample; roughly 85% occur only once, and about 4% lies in the top ten. Sequenced material: PBMCs or T cells enriched from blood (not recorded which). The receptors stem from a woman aged 40 to 50 with acute COVID-19.

The chain uses TRBV19 and TRBJ2-2; tentative D call: TRBD1 (6 bases). The germline V gene has CDR1 LNHDA and CDR2 SQIVND (reference sequence). This CDR3 spans 15 amino acids. V was shortened by 4 bases and J by 4 bases, with 13 bases between the two germline ends. DNA for the CDR3: TGTGCCAGTAGTAGGGCAGGGGTCGCCACCGGGGAGCTGTTTTTT. Its protein is CASSRAGVATGELFF.

The chain uses TRBV19 and TRBJ1-5; 9 positions match TRBD1. J was trimmed by 2 bases and V by 3 bases; bases with no gene match: 8. The CDR3 loop spans 17 amino acids. CDR1 LNHDA and CDR2 SQIVND come from the germline V gene (reference sequence). The CDR3 nucleotides are TGTGCCAGTAGTATGGAACAGGGGGCATTCGGCAATCAGCCCCAGCATTTT. Translating gives CASSMEQGAFGNQPQHF.

The genes are TRBV7-9 and TRBJ2-3; D ambiguous. The ends were cut back, 2 bases at V and 2 bases at J, with 5 bases in the middle. Germline CDR1 and CDR2: SEHNR and FQNEAQ (reference sequence). There are 13 residues in the CDR3. In DNA form, the CDR3 reads TGTGCCAGCAGCTTACTTTTCACAGATACGCAGTATTTT. This translates into CASSLLFTDTQYF.

Here the CDR3 reads CASRDSSSYNEQFF. As DNA, the CDR3 is TGTGCCAGCCGGGACTCGAGCTCCTACAATGAGCAGTTCTTC. The V call is TRBV2, the J call TRBJ2-1, with D possibly TRBD2 on 6 matching bases. Germline CDR1 SNHLY, CDR2 FYNNEI. V lost 8 bases, J lost 0 bases, and 11 bases lay in between. The CDR3 sequence is 14 residues long.

In its sample, this clone was seen once. The gene calls are TRBV5-8 and TRBJ2-1; TRBD2 agrees at 14 bases. The CDR3 has 17 residues. Germline loops: CDR1 SGHTS, CDR2 YDEGEE. The J segment lost 5 bases and the V segment lost 0 bases, leaving 4 bases of the junction unmatched. In DNA, the CDR3 is TGTGCCAGCAGCTTGGGGCGACTAGCGGGGGGGGACAATGAGCAGTTCTTC. Protein sequence: CASSLGRLAGGDNEQFF.

The table lists this clone with a few counts. The chain links TRBV18 to TRBJ2-7; TRBD1 matches 9 bases. V shed 2 bases and J 4 bases; nucleotides not matched to a gene: 6. Germline assignment: CDR1 KGHSH and CDR2 LQKENI. The CDR3 loop spans 15 amino acids. This CDR3 reads CASSPGTGSLYEQYV. The DNA for the CDR3 is TGTGCCAGCTCACCAGGGACAGGGAGCCTGTACGAGCAGTACGTC.

The genes are TRBV2 and TRBJ1-2; 7 positions agree with TRBD1. Per germline, CDR1 SNHLY and CDR2 FYNNEI. After removal of 4 bases from V and 7 bases from J, the junction contained 6 bases not matched to a gene. CDR3 length equals 13 residues. The CDR3, as DNA: TGTGCCAGCAGTGTTGAGGGGGCAAGTGGCTACACCTTC. It specifies CASSVEGASGYTF.

V gene TRBV5-8 combines with J gene TRBJ1-6; possible D gene TRBD1, 6 bases. Between the trimmed V and J ends, which lost 4 bases and 6 bases, there was a span of 14 bases. Germline loops: CDR1 SGHTS, CDR2 YDEGEE. This CDR3 has 15 amino acids. The CDR3 coding sequence is TGTGCCAGCAGCCATAGTCGGGGGGCTAATTCACCCCTCCACTTT. As protein: CASSHSRGANSPLHF.

The chain links TRBV13 to TRBJ2-3, with TRBD2 identical over 14 bases. V dropped 4 bases and J dropped 4; count of bases not matched to a gene: 4. Germline V lookup: CDR1 PRHDT, CDR2 FYEKMQ (reference sequence). CDR3 length: 16 residues. CDR3 amino acids: CASSSTSGGAADTQYF. The CDR3 DNA follows: TGTGCCAGCAGCTCGACTAGCGGGGGGGCAGCAGATACGCAGTATTTT.

The chain uses TRBV6-5 and TRBJ1-2, with D possibly matching TRBD1 (5 bases). The V end was cut by 5 bases, the J end by 5 bases, with 15 bases between. The CDR3 is 14 amino acids. Germline CDR1 and CDR2: MNHEY and SVGAGI. CDR3 DNA sequence: TGTGCCAGCAGTACCGGGGGGAGGGTGTATGGCTACACCTTC. Translation gives CASSTGGRVYGYTF.

This rearrangement joins TRBV13 to TRBJ1-4; TRBD1 agrees at 9 bases. Germline CDR1 and CDR2: PRHDT and FYEKMQ (reference sequence). Trimming removed 1 base from V and 10 bases from J; junction bases left unmatched: 10. The CDR3 covers 16 residues. As DNA, the CDR3 is TGTGCCAGCAGCTTAGTGTGGGGGACAGGGCGGAGAAAACTGTTTTTT. Its translation is CASSLVWGTGRRKLFF.

V and J are TRBV7-2 and TRBJ1-2, with D perhaps TRBD1 (6 bases). The germline V gene has CDR1 SGHTA and CDR2 FQGNSA. Trimming pared 4 bases from V and 4 bases from J, leaving 16 bases between. The CDR3 is made up of 15 amino acids. The CDR3 here is CASSYAQGQSYGYTF. In DNA, the CDR3 is TGTGCCAGCAGCTACGCTCAAGGACAGTCCTATGGCTACACCTTC.

V usage is TRBV29-1 and J usage is TRBJ1-2; 8 bases map to TRBD1. With V trimmed by 6 bases and J by 0 bases, 9 bases remained unmatched. This CDR3 region has 15 residues. Per germline, CDR1 SQVTM and CDR2 ANQGSEA. CDR3 residues: CSVADQTGANYGYTF. In DNA form, the CDR3 reads TGCAGCGTGGCGGACCAGACAGGGGCTAACTATGGCTACACCTTC.

This clone was detected only once. The chain is built from TRBV4-3 and TRBJ2-4; TRBD2 aligns across 11 bases. CDR3 length equals 18 residues. CDR1 is LGHNA, CDR2 YSLEER, per germline. With V trimmed by 0 bases and J by 7 bases, 11 bases remained unmatched. The DNA for the CDR3 is TGCGCCAGCAGCCAAGATGGGCTAGCGGGGGGCGAGGGGAACATTCAGTACTTC. This sequence encodes CASSQDGLAGGEGNIQYF.

The V and J genes are TRBV6-5 and TRBJ1-2, with a possible D match to TRBD1 (6 bases). This CDR3 contains 15 residues. V lost 4 bases and J 2 bases, leaving 14 bases between the germline ends. CDR1 and CDR2 (germline): MNHEY, SVGAGI. The CDR3 loop is CASSSQGGGNYGYTF. The CDR3 region has the DNA TGTGCCAGCAGTTCGCAGGGAGGGGGGAACTATGGCTACACCTTC.

The chain employs TRBV14 and TRBJ2-7; TRBD2 aligns across 14 bases. CDR3 size: 20 residues. The trim removed 4 bases at V and 0 bases at J, leaving 14 bases unmatched. Germline loops: CDR1 SGHDN, CDR2 FVKESK. CDR3: CASSPLIGLAGGLSSYEQYF. The CDR3 DNA is TGTGCCAGCAGCCCCCTAATAGGACTAGCGGGGGGCCTCAGCTCCTACGAGCAGTACTTC.

This clone was recorded once. The chain employs TRBV5-1 and TRBJ1-1; 9 bases agree with TRBD1. The CDR3 is 17 residues long. J lost 2 bases, V lost 4 bases, and 12 bases had no gene match. CDR1 and CDR2 from the germline V gene are SGHRS and YFSETQ. The CDR3: CASSITPTGGRNTEAFF. For the CDR3, the DNA is TGCGCCAGCAGCATTACACCGACAGGGGGAAGAAACACTGAAGCTTTCTTT.

The CDR3: CASKEGTSYEQYF. The CDR3 coding sequence is TGTGCCAGTAAGGAGGGGACCTCCTACGAGCAGTACTTC. The chain recombines TRBV19 with TRBJ2-7, with D tentatively TRBD2 (6 bases). The germline V gene has CDR1 LNHDA and CDR2 SQIVND (reference sequence). This CDR3 is built from 13 residues. Trimming pared 7 bases from V and 0 bases from J, leaving 10 bases between.

This clone showed up just once. The chain employs TRBV6-5 and TRBJ1-1, with D possibly being TRBD1 (5 bases). The CDR3 is 13 residues long. Per the germline V gene, CDR1 is MNHEY and CDR2 is SVGAGI. Between the trimmed V and J ends, which lost 7 bases and 4 bases, there was a span of 13 bases. The CDR3 coding sequence is TGTGCCAGCACCCAGGGTAGGAGCACTGAAGCTTTCTTT. Translated, it gives CASTQGRSTEAFF.

This chain links TRBV28 with TRBJ2-2; a possible D gene is TRBD2 (6 bases). The CDR3 contains 14 residues. With 6 bases removed from V and 2 bases from J, the gap between germline ends came to 10 bases. Germline V lookup: CDR1 MDHEN, CDR2 SYDVKM. The DNA of the CDR3 is TGTGCCAGCAGGAGGGGAGGTAACACCGGGGAGCTGTTTTTT. Residues: CASRRGGNTGELFF.

The V and J genes are TRBV6-1 and TRBJ1-2, with D tentatively TRBD1 (5 bases). With 10 bases removed from V and 4 bases from J, the gap between germline ends came to 16 bases. The CDR3 is made up of 13 amino acids. Germline CDR1 reads MNHNS; CDR2 reads SASEGT. The CDR3 nucleotides read TGTGCCATACCATCAGGGAAAGTCTATGGCTACACCTTC. Protein sequence: CAIPSGKVYGYTF.

The chain combines TRBV5-4 with TRBJ2-1; TRBD1 aligns across 8 bases. The CDR3 contains 16 residues. The J segment lost 11 bases and the V segment lost 0 bases, leaving 13 bases of the junction unmatched. Germline CDR1 reads SGHNT; CDR2 reads YYREEE (reference sequence). The CDR3: CASSLDDRGALNKQFF. The CDR3, as DNA: TGTGCCAGCAGCTTGGATGACAGGGGTGCCTTGAATAAGCAGTTCTTC.